This is a list of T cell receptor beta chains from one sample in a study of T cells in Graves' hyperthyroidism and ophthalmopathy. TCRdb re-analysed the multiplex PCR reads in MiXCR, keeping a single row per CDR3 protein. The table lists about 270,000 distinct CDR3 sequences, 20% to 25% of them singletons. The sequenced material came from blood. The receptor set was obtained from a man aged 30 to 39 with Graves' ophthalmopathy. Each CDR3 is given with its conserved first and last residue. The D gene is left open where the match is weak. A clone size is listed for some rows: how often the clone was seen (once, few, many), or a class if it is expanded.

TRBV2	-	many	TRBJ2-1	CASSVSASSYNEQFF	TGTGCCAGCAGTGTCTCGGCTAGCTCCTACAATGAGCAGTTCTTC
TRBV7-9	TRBD2	-	TRBJ2-1	CASNLGRGEQFF	TGTGCCAGCAACTTAGGGAGGGGTGAGCAGTTCTTC
TRBV7-2	-	-	TRBJ1-3	CASSKGYGNTIYF	TGTGCCAGCAGCAAGGGTTATGGAAACACCATATATTTT
TRBV7-8	-	-	TRBJ2-7	CASSWDTGVYEQYF	TGTGCCAGCAGCTGGGACACAGGTGTCTACGAGCAGTACTTC
TRBV5-1	-	-	TRBJ2-1	CASSPEGGRVYEQFF	TGCGCCAGCAGCCCCGAAGGGGGGCGCGTGTATGAGCAGTTCTTC
TRBV6-2/TRBV6-3	-	-	TRBJ2-1	CASTDGSSYNEQFF	TGTGCCAGCACCGACGGGAGCTCCTACAATGAGCAGTTCTTC
TRBV29-1	TRBD2	-	TRBJ2-5	CSVGTGGIQETQYF	TGCAGCGTCGGGACGGGGGGAATCCAAGAGACCCAGTACTTC
TRBV10-2	TRBD1	-	TRBJ1-5	CASRKTGGNQPQHF	TGCGCCAGCAGAAAGACAGGGGGGAATCAGCCCCAGCATTTT
TRBV2	-	-	TRBJ2-1	CASSEAKTGEQFF	TGTGCCAGCAGTGAAGCAAAAACAGGAGAGCAGTTCTTC
TRBV28	-	many	TRBJ1-5	CATCGRRSNQPQHF	TGTGCCACCTGCGGGCGTAGAAGCAATCAGCCCCAGCATTTT
TRBV7-3	TRBD1	few	TRBJ2-2	CASGQGANTGELFF	TGTGCCAGCGGCCAGGGGGCTAACACCGGGGAGCTGTTTTTT
TRBV5-5	-	few	TRBJ1-5	CASSLRPGDGQPQHF	TGTGCCAGCAGCTTGAGGCCCGGGGATGGGCAGCCCCAGCATTTT
TRBV27	-	few	TRBJ1-6	CASSSTDGYSPLHF	TGTGCCAGCAGTTCAACGGACGGCTATTCACCCCTCCACTTT
TRBV30	-	-	TRBJ2-7	CAWSVPRGSGAYEQYF	TGTGCCTGGAGTGTACCCAGAGGGTCAGGGGCATACGAGCAGTACTTC
TRBV4-2	-	few	TRBJ2-1	CASSRGSLSQYNEQFF	TGTGCCAGCAGCCGAGGGAGCCTTTCCCAATACAATGAGCAGTTCTTC
TRBV6-6	TRBD1	-	TRBJ2-1	CASSYGFWQGAINEQFF	TGTGCCAGCAGTTACGGTTTCTGGCAGGGGGCGATCAATGAGCAGTTCTTC
TRBV11-2	-	many	TRBJ2-1	CASSFWGYEQFF	TGTGCCAGCAGTTTCTGGGGGTATGAGCAGTTCTTC
TRBV10-2	-	few	TRBJ1-5	CASSVSSYQPQHF	TGCGCCAGCAGTGTTTCGTCATATCAGCCCCAGCATTTT
TRBV11-2	TRBD2	-	TRBJ2-1	CASSPGTSGKRGEQFF	TGTGCCAGCAGCCCAGGGACTAGCGGAAAGCGGGGTGAGCAGTTCTTC
TRBV20-1	-	many	TRBJ1-4	CSARRQSNEKLFF	TGCAGTGCCAGAAGGCAAAGTAATGAAAAACTGTTTTTT
TRBV5-1	-	few	TRBJ2-1	CASSQIPGSRDEQFF	TGCGCCAGCAGCCAAATCCCCGGGAGTCGGGATGAGCAGTTCTTC
TRBV9	-	few	TRBJ2-3	CASSVEGGHTDTQYF	TGTGCCAGCAGCGTAGAAGGGGGGCACACAGATACGCAGTATTTT